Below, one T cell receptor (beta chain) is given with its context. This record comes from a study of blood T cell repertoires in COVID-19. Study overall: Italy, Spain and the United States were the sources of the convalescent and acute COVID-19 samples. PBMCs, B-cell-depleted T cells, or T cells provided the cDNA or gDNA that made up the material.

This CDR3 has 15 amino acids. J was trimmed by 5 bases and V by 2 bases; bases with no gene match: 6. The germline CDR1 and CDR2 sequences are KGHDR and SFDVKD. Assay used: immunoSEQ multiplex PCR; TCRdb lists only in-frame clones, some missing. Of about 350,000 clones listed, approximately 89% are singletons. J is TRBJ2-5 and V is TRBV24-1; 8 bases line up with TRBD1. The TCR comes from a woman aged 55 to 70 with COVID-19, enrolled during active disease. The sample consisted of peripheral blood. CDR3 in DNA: TGTGCCACCAGTGATTATACAGGGGGAACGGAGACCCAGTACTTC. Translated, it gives CATSDYTGGTETQYF.